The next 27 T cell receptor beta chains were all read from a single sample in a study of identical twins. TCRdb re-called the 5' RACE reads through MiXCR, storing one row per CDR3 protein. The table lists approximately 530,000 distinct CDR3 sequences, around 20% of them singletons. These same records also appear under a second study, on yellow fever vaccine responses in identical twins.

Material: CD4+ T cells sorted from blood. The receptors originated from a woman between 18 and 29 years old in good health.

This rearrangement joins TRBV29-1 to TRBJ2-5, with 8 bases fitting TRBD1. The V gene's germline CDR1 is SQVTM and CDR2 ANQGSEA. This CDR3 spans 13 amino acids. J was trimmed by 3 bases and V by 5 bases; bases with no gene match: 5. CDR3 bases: TGCAGCGTTCCAACGACAGGGGAAGAGACCCAGTACTTC. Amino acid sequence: CSVPTTGEETQYF.

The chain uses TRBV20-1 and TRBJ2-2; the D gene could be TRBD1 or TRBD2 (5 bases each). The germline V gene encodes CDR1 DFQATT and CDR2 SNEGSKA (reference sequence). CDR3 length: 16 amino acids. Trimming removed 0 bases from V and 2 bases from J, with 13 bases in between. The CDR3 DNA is TGCAGTGCTAGAGATCCCCTTCGGGGCAACACCGGGGAGCTGTTTTTT. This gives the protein CSARDPLRGNTGELFF.

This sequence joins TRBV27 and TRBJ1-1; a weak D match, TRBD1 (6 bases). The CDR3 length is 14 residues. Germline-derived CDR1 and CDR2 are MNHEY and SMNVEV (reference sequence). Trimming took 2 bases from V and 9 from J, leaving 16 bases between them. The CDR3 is CASSLASGVFQAFF. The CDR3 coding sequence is TGTGCCAGCAGTTTAGCGTCAGGGGTCTTTCAAGCTTTCTTT.

CDR3 coding DNA: TGTGCCAGCAGCTTAGATCGGGACAGGGTTACCAAAAACATTCAGTACTTC. Protein product: CASSLDRDRVTKNIQYF. V gene TRBV11-2 combines with J gene TRBJ2-4, with 9 bases fitting TRBD1. The CDR3 loop spans 17 amino acids. With V trimmed by 0 bases and J by 2 bases, 5 bases remained unmatched. The germline CDR1 and CDR2 sequences are SGHAT and FQNNGV.

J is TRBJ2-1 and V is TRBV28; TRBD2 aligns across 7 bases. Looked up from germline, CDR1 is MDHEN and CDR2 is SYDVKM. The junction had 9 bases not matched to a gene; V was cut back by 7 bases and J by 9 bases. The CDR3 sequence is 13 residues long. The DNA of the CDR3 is TGTGCCAGCAACGGGCTGGGAGGGATTGAGCAGTTCTTC. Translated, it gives CASNGLGGIEQFF. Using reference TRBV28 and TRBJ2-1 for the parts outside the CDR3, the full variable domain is DVKVTQSSRYLVKRTGEKVFLECVQDMDHENMFWYRQDPGLGLRLIYFSYDVKMKEKGDIPEGYSVSREKKERFSLILESASTNQTSMYLCASNGLGGIEQFFGPGTRLTVL.

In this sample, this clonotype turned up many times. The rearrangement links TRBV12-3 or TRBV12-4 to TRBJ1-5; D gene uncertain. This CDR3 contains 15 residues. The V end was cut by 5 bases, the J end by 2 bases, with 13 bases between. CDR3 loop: CASSPTGKGNQPQHF. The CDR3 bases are TGTGCCAGCAGTCCCACCGGGAAAGGCAATCAGCCCCAGCATTTT.

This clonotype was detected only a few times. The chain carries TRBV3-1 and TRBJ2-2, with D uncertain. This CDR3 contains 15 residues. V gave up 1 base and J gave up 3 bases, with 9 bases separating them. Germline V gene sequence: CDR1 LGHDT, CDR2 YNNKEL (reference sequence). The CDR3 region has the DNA TGTGCCAGCAGCCAAGCTGATGTTTACACCGGGGAGCTGTTTTTT. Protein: CASSQADVYTGELFF.

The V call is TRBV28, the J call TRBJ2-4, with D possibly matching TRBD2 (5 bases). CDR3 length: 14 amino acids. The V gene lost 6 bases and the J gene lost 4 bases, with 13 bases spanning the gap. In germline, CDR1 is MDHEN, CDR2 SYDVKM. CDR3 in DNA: TGTGCCAGCAGCCCAGGACTTAAGAAAAACATTCAGTACTTC. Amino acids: CASSPGLKKNIQYF.

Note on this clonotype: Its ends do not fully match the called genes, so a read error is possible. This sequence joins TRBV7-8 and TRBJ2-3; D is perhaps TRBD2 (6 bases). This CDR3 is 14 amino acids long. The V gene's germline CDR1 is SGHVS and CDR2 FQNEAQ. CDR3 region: CACSLASGTDTQYF. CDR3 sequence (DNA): TGTGCCTGCAGCTTAGCTAGCGGCACAGATACGCAGTATTTT.

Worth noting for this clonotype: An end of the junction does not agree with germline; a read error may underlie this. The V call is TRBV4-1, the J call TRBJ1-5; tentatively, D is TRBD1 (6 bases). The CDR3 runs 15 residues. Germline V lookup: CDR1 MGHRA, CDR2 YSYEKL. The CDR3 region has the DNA TGCGCCAGCAGCCGGAACAGGGAACGCAATCGGCCCCAGCATTTT. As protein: CASSRNRERNRPQHF.

The CDR3 is CASSYSGTSGSHEQFF. The CDR3, as DNA: TGTGCCAGCAGTTACTCTGGGACTAGCGGGAGCCATGAGCAGTTCTTC. This chain links TRBV6-5 with TRBJ2-1; 14 bases are a match to TRBD2. CDR1 is MNHEY and CDR2 is SVGAGI in the germline V gene. The CDR3 is made up of 16 amino acids. The V and J ends lost 0 bases and 8 bases, in that order; junction bases with no gene match: 3.

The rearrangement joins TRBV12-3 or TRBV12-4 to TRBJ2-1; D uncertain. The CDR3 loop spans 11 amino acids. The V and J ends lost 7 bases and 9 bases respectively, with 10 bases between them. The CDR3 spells CASTLASEQFF. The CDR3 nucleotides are TGTGCCAGCACTTTGGCTAGTGAGCAGTTCTTC.

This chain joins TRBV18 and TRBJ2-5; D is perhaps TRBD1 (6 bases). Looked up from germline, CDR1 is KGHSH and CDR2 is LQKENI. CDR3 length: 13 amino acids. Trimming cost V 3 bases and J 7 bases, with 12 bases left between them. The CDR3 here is CASSPTGIGTQYF. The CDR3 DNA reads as TGTGCCAGCTCACCTACAGGGATTGGGACCCAGTACTTC.

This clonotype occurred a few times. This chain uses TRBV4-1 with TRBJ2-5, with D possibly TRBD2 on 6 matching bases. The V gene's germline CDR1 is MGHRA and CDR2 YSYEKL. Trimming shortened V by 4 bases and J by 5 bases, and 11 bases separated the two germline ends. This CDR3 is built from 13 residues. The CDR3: CASSRLGSETQYF. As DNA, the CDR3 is TGCGCCAGCAGCCGACTAGGGAGCGAGACCCAGTACTTC.

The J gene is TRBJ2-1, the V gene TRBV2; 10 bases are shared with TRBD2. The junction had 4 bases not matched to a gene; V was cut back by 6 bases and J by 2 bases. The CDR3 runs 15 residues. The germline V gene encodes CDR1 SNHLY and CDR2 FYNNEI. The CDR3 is CASRNLAGAYNEQFF. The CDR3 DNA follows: TGTGCCAGCAGGAACCTAGCGGGAGCCTACAATGAGCAGTTCTTC.

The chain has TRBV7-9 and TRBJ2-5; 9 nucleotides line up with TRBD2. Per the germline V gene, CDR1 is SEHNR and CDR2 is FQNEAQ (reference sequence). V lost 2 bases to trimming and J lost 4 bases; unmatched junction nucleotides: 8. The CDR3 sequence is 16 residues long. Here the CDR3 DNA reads TGTGCCAGCAGCTTAACCCGGCGGGGGGGCGTAGAGACCCAGTACTTC. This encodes CASSLTRRGGVETQYF.

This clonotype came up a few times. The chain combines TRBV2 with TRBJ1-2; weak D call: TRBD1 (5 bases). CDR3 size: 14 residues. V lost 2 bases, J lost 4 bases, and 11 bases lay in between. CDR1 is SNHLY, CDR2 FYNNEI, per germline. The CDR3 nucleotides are TGTGCCAGCAGTGAACCGGGGGGGATCTATGGCTACACCTTC. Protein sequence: CASSEPGGIYGYTF.

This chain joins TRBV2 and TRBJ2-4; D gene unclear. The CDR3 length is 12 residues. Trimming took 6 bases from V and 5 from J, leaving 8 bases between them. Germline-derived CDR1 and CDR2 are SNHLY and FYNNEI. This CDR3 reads CASRVVQNIQYF. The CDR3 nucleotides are TGTGCCAGCAGGGTAGTCCAAAACATTCAGTACTTC.

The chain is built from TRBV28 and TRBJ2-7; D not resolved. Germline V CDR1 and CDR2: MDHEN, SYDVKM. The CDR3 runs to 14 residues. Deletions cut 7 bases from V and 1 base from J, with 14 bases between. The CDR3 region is CASTNFRDSYEQYV. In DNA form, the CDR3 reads TGTGCCAGCACCAACTTTAGGGATTCCTACGAGCAGTACGTC.

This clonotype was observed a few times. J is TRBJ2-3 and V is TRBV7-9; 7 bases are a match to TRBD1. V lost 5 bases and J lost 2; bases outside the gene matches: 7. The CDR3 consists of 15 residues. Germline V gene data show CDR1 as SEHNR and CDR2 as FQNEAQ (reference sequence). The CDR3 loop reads CASSPRGSNTDTQYF. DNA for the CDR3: TGTGCCAGCAGCCCCAGGGGGTCGAACACAGATACGCAGTATTTT.

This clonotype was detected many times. The CDR3 nucleotides are TGTGCCAGCAGCTTCCGACAGGGGAACACTGAAGCTTTCTTT. As protein: CASSFRQGNTEAFF. J is TRBJ1-1 and V is TRBV11-2; 7 bases are a match to TRBD1. The length of the CDR3 is 14 residues. Per germline, CDR1 SGHAT and CDR2 FQNNGV. V was clipped by 3 bases and J by 1 base; unmatched bases: 2.

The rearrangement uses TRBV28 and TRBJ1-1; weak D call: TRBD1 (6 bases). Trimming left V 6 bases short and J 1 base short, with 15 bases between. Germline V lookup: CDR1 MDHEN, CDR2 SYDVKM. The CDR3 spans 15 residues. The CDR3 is CASRGARGPNTEAFF. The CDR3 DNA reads TGTGCCAGCAGGGGGGCGAGGGGCCCGAACACTGAAGCTTTCTTT. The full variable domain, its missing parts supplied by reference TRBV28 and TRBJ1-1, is DVKVTQSSRYLVKRTGEKVFLECVQDMDHENMFWYRQDPGLGLRLIYFSYDVKMKEKGDIPEGYSVSREKKERFSLILESASTNQTSMYLCASRGARGPNTEAFFGQGTRLTVV.

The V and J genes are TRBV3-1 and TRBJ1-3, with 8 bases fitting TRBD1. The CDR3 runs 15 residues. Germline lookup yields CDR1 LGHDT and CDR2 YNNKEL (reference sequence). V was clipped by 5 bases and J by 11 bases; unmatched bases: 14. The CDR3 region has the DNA TGTGCCAGCAGCAGGAACCGGCAGGGGGCTGGCGCCATATATTTT. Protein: CASSRNRQGAGAIYF.

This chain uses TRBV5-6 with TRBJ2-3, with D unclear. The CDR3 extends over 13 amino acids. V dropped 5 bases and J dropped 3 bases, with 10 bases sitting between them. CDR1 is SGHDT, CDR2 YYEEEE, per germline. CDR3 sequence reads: CASRSRRTDTQYF. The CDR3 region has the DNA TGTGCCAGCAGGTCTCGACGGACAGATACGCAGTATTTT.

The DNA for the CDR3 is TGTGCCACGCTAAATCAGCCCCAGCATTTT. Encoded protein: CATLNQPQHF. The chain carries TRBV10-3 and TRBJ1-5, with D uncertain. V gave up 10 bases and J gave up 4 bases, with 5 bases separating them. Germline V gives CDR1 ENHRY, CDR2 SYGVKD. The CDR3 is 10 residues long.

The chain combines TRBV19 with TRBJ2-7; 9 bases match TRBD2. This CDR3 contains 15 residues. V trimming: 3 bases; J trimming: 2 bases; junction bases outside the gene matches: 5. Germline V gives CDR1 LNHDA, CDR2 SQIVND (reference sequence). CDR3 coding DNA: TGTGCCAGTAGTATTAGGCGGGAGGGACCCTACGAGCAGTACTTC. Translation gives CASSIRREGPYEQYF.

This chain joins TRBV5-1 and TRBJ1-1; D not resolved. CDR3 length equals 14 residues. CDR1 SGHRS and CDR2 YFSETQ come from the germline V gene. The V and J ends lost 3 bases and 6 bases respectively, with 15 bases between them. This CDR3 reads CASSSTLEVAEAFF. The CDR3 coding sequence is TGCGCCAGCAGCTCAACCCTGGAAGTCGCTGAAGCTTTCTTT.